The 25 T cell receptor beta chains below were found in one sample sequenced in a study of shared clonotypes between healthy human individuals. Profiling relied on immunoSEQ multiplex PCR, and the TCRdb table lists in-frame clones only, not all of them. The sample lists over 300,000 clones, around 86% occurring once. Material: memory CD8+ T cells sorted from blood. Subset of the sample: CD45RO+ cells pooled with CCR7-negative TemRA cells. All receptors come from a man aged 18-30 years in good health.

The chain joins TRBV29-1 to TRBJ2-7; 9 nucleotides align to TRBD1. V was pared by 6 bases and J by 6 bases, with 9 bases of the junction left unmatched. Germline lookup yields CDR1 SQVTM and CDR2 ANQGSEA. The CDR3 totals 13 residues. For the CDR3, the DNA is TGCAGCGTCGGCGCGGGGACAGGGTTCGAGCAGTACTTC. Its translation is CSVGAGTGFEQYF.

This clone was seen just once. The V and J genes are TRBV27 and TRBJ2-7, with TRBD2 as a possible D gene (5 bases). CDR3 length: 13 amino acids. Germline-derived CDR1 and CDR2 are MNHEY and SMNVEV (reference sequence). V was pared by 2 bases and J by 6 bases, with 11 bases between. CDR3 coding DNA: TGTGCCAGCAGTTTAGCTAGCCCTGCCGAGCAGTACTTC. The encoded protein is CASSLASPAEQYF.

The chain recombines TRBV1 with TRBJ2-3; the table calls TRBD2, which could not be checked here. TRBV1 is shown as a pseudogene. The length of the CDR3 is 16 residues. CDR3 coding DNA: TGCACCAGCAGCCAACCGGGACTAGCGGTCACAGATACGCAGTATTTT. It encodes CTSSQPGLAVTDTQYF.

Regarding this clone: A junction boundary mismatches the germline segment, possibly from a read error. The V gene is TRBV7-3, the J gene TRBJ1-1; TRBD1 aligns across 9 bases. The CDR3 has 15 residues. Germline V gene lookup returns CDR1 SGHTA and CDR2 FQGTGA. The CDR3 DNA follows: TGTGCCAGCAGCGTAACAGGGGGCTGGAACACTGAAGCTTTCTTT. Its translation is CASSVTGGWNTEAFF.

The chain uses TRBV29-1 and TRBJ2-7, with 7 bases fitting TRBD1. The V gene's germline CDR1 is SQVTM and CDR2 ANQGSEA. This CDR3 is built from 13 residues. J lost 6 bases, V lost 0 bases, and 5 bases had no gene match. CDR3 in DNA: TGCAGCGTTGAAGACCACAGGGGTTCCGAGCAGTACTTC. Translated, it gives CSVEDHRGSEQYF.

The chain joins TRBV4-2 to TRBJ2-7; 12 bases map to TRBD2. The CDR3 has 16 amino acids. Trimming cost V 0 bases and J 4 bases; bases outside gene matches: 4. Germline V CDR1 and CDR2: LGHNA, YNFKEQ. This CDR3 is CASSQELAGGRYEQYF. In nucleotides, the CDR3 is TGTGCCAGCAGCCAAGAACTAGCGGGGGGTAGATACGAGCAGTACTTC.

V gene TRBV5-6 combines with J gene TRBJ1-1; maybe TRBD1 (5 bases). This CDR3 is 15 amino acids long. Deletions cut 4 bases from V and 2 bases from J, with 15 bases between. The germline V gene has CDR1 SGHDT and CDR2 YYEEEE. CDR3 protein: CASSRGVDSNTEAFF. The DNA of the CDR3 is TGTGCCAGCAGCCGCGGGGTAGACAGCAACACTGAAGCTTTCTTT.

As for this clone: Given a far larger clone just one base away, this is likely a sequencing read error. The CDR3 region is CASSQDWGTEAFF. The CDR3 nucleotides are TGCGCCAGCAGCCAAGATTGGGGCACTGAAGCTTTCTTT. The chain employs TRBV4-1 and TRBJ1-1; unclear D gene. V was trimmed by 0 bases and J by 4 bases, leaving 6 bases between them. CDR1 and CDR2 from the germline V gene are MGHRA and YSYEKL. The CDR3 covers 13 residues.

The chain couples TRBV5-1 to TRBJ1-4; TRBD1 agrees at 11 bases. V lost 1 base and J lost 1; bases outside the gene matches: 3. CDR1 SGHRS and CDR2 YFSETQ come from the germline V gene. The CDR3 covers 17 residues. CDR3 protein: CASSLKGQGGTNEKLFF. CDR3 bases: TGCGCCAGCAGCTTGAAGGGACAGGGGGGAACTAATGAAAAACTGTTTTTT.

This clone was seen only a few times. The gene calls are TRBV10-1 and TRBJ2-2; the D gene is possibly TRBD2 (5 bases). Looked up from germline, CDR1 is WNHNN and CDR2 is SYGVQD (reference sequence). The length of the CDR3 is 13 residues. V was shortened by 6 bases and J by 3 bases, with 8 bases between the two germline ends. DNA for the CDR3: TGCGCCAGCAGAAGCGGAGACACCGGGGAGCTGTTTTTT. Translation gives CASRSGDTGELFF.

The chain combines TRBV7-9 with TRBJ1-5, with 8 nucleotides matching TRBD1. The CDR3 runs 15 residues. Germline V CDR1 and CDR2: SEHNR, FQNEAQ (reference sequence). J was trimmed by 4 bases and V by 5 bases; bases with no gene match: 7. CDR3 protein: CASSPGQGLNQPQHF. The CDR3 DNA reads as TGTGCCAGCAGCCCCGGACAGGGATTGAATCAGCCCCAGCATTTT. The complete variable domain, with remaining parts taken from reference TRBV7-9 and TRBJ1-5, reads DTGVSQNPRHKITKRGQNVTFRCDPISEHNRLYWYRQTLGQGPEFLTYFQNEAQLEKSRLLSDRFSAERPKGSFSTLEIQRTEQGDSAMYLCASSPGQGLNQPQHFGDGTRLSIL.

The chain links TRBV7-6 to TRBJ2-1, with TRBD2 as a possible D gene (6 bases). Trimming shortened V by 3 bases and J by 6 bases, and 18 bases separated the two germline ends. Germline V gene lookup returns CDR1 SGHVS and CDR2 FNYEAQ. This CDR3 region has 16 residues. The CDR3 nucleotides are TGTGCCAGCAGCTTCCGACTAGTTATGGGATTCAATGAGCAGTTCTTC. Its translation is CASSFRLVMGFNEQFF.

The J gene is TRBJ2-1, the V gene TRBV20-1; 7 bases map to TRBD2. Per germline, CDR1 DFQATT and CDR2 SNEGSKA (reference sequence). The CDR3 totals 11 residues. Losses at the gene ends were 5 bases for V and 9 bases for J; bases not matched to a gene: 4. CDR3 residues: CSASWGGEQFF. The DNA of the CDR3 is TGCAGTGCTTCATGGGGGGGTGAGCAGTTCTTC.

Remarks on this clone: Other DNA sequences in this specimen translate into the identical CDR3. The chain is built from TRBV27 and TRBJ2-7, with 8 bases identical to TRBD2. CDR1 is MNHEY and CDR2 is SMNVEV in the germline V gene (reference sequence). CDR3 length equals 13 residues. With V trimmed by 5 bases and J by 3 bases, 3 bases remained unmatched. CDR3 loop: CASSPGTSYEQYF. The CDR3 coding sequence is TGTGCCAGCAGTCCCGGGACTAGCTACGAGCAGTACTTC.

J is TRBJ2-5 and V is TRBV27; TRBD2 aligns across 9 bases. The CDR3 totals 16 residues. Germline V gives CDR1 MNHEY, CDR2 SMNVEV (reference sequence). Trimming removed 2 bases from V and 5 bases from J; junction bases left unmatched: 9. CDR3: CASSLAGGPLLETQYF. The DNA of the CDR3 is TGTGCCAGCAGTTTAGCGGGAGGGCCTCTCTTGGAGACCCAGTACTTC.

Worth noting for this clone: This sample includes further DNA sequences coding for the same CDR3. The chain carries TRBV19 and TRBJ1-4; 7 nucleotides align to TRBD1. V trimming: 6 bases; J trimming: 0 bases; junction bases outside the gene matches: 4. The germline V gene has CDR1 LNHDA and CDR2 SQIVND (reference sequence). There are 15 residues in the CDR3. CDR3 sequence: CASSPGTATNEKLFF. The CDR3 nucleotides are TGTGCCAGTAGCCCAGGGACAGCAACTAATGAAAAACTGTTTTTT. Full variable domain (outside the CDR3, taken from reference TRBV19 and TRBJ1-4): DGGITQSPKYLFRKEGQNVTLSCEQNLNHDAMYWYRQDPGQGLRLIYYSQIVNDFQKGDIAEGYSVSREKKESFPLTVTSAQKNPTAFYLCASSPGTATNEKLFFGSGTQLSVL.

Remarks on this clone: Germline and junction disagree at one end, which may indicate a read error. The chain is built from TRBV30 and TRBJ2-7; D is unresolved. The germline gives CDR1 GTSNPN, CDR2 SVGIG (reference sequence). CDR3 size: 12 residues. This CDR3 reads CAWSRSTYGQYF. The DNA of the CDR3 is TGTGCCTGGAGTCGATCGACCTACGGGCAGTACTTC.

This chain uses TRBV29-1 with TRBJ2-3; 10 bases map to TRBD2. The germline V gene encodes CDR1 SQVTM and CDR2 ANQGSEA. V was pared by 6 bases and J by 4 bases, with 10 bases of the junction left unmatched. CDR3 length: 15 residues. The CDR3 loop reads CSVNRAGGPSDTQYF. In DNA form, the CDR3 reads TGCAGCGTCAACAGAGCGGGGGGGCCATCAGATACGCAGTATTTT.

V usage is TRBV4-3 and J usage is TRBJ2-5, with TRBD2 matching 7 bases. This CDR3 contains 17 residues. Germline CDR1 LGHNA, CDR2 YSLEER. J gave up 4 bases and V 9 bases, and 20 bases lay outside the gene matches. Here the CDR3 reads CARGIRSRGRAGETQYF. The CDR3 DNA sequence: TGCGCCAGAGGAATTCGGTCTCGGGGGAGGGCCGGAGAGACCCAGTACTTC.

There are many counts of this clone. This rearrangement joins TRBV14 to TRBJ1-2, with 8 bases lining up with TRBD1. The CDR3 length is 16 residues. The V and J ends lost 2 bases and 3 bases, in that order; junction bases with no gene match: 8. In germline, CDR1 is SGHDN, CDR2 FVKESK. CDR3 sequence reads: CASSQSGQARDYGYTF. The CDR3, as DNA: TGTGCCAGCAGCCAATCGGGACAGGCTAGAGACTATGGCTACACCTTC.

The J gene is TRBJ2-1, the V gene TRBV4-1; TRBD2 agrees at 13 bases. CDR3 length equals 17 residues. Germline assignment: CDR1 MGHRA and CDR2 YSYEKL. Germline trimming cut 0 bases from V and 8 bases from J; bases unmatched to any gene: 7. CDR3 sequence (DNA): TGCGCCAGCAGCCAAGATTGGGGGACTAGCGGGACTGATGAGCAGTTCTTC. Translating gives CASSQDWGTSGTDEQFF.

The V call is TRBV7-8, the J call TRBJ1-5, with D possibly TRBD1 on 6 matching bases. The CDR3 is made up of 15 amino acids. V was cut by 6 bases and J by 7 bases, with 19 bases left in between. CDR1 and CDR2 (germline): SGHVS, FQNEAQ. In DNA form, the CDR3 reads TGTGCCAGCAGAATGGACCAGGGGTTTAACCAGCCCCAGCATTTT. Its translation is CASRMDQGFNQPQHF.

This clone was counted a single time. J is TRBJ2-7 and V is TRBV29-1; perhaps TRBD2 as D (6 bases). V was trimmed by 1 base and J by 2 bases, leaving 9 bases between them. Looked up from germline, CDR1 is SQVTM and CDR2 is ANQGSEA. There are 13 residues in the CDR3. DNA for the CDR3: TGCAGCGTTGAAGGGGGGGACCCCTACGAGCAGTACTTC. Its protein product is CSVEGGDPYEQYF.

The V call is TRBV6-5, the J call TRBJ2-7, with TRBD1 matching 8 bases. The CDR3 is 16 residues long. Germline V gene sequence: CDR1 MNHEY, CDR2 SVGAGI. J lost 3 bases, V lost 2 bases, and 9 bases had no gene match. CDR3 DNA sequence: TGTGCCAGCAGTTACAGTACGGGACAGGTCCTCTACGAGCAGTACTTC. This gives the protein CASSYSTGQVLYEQYF.

The CDR3 loop is CASSEGTGGAFF. The DNA for the CDR3 is TGCGCCAGCAGTGAGGGGACAGGAGGGGCTTTCTTT. This rearrangement joins TRBV10-2 to TRBJ1-1, with TRBD1 matching 8 bases. Germline loops: CDR1 WSHSY, CDR2 SAAADI. This CDR3 is 12 amino acids long. The V segment lost 2 bases and the J segment 11 bases; nucleotides outside the gene matches: 4.